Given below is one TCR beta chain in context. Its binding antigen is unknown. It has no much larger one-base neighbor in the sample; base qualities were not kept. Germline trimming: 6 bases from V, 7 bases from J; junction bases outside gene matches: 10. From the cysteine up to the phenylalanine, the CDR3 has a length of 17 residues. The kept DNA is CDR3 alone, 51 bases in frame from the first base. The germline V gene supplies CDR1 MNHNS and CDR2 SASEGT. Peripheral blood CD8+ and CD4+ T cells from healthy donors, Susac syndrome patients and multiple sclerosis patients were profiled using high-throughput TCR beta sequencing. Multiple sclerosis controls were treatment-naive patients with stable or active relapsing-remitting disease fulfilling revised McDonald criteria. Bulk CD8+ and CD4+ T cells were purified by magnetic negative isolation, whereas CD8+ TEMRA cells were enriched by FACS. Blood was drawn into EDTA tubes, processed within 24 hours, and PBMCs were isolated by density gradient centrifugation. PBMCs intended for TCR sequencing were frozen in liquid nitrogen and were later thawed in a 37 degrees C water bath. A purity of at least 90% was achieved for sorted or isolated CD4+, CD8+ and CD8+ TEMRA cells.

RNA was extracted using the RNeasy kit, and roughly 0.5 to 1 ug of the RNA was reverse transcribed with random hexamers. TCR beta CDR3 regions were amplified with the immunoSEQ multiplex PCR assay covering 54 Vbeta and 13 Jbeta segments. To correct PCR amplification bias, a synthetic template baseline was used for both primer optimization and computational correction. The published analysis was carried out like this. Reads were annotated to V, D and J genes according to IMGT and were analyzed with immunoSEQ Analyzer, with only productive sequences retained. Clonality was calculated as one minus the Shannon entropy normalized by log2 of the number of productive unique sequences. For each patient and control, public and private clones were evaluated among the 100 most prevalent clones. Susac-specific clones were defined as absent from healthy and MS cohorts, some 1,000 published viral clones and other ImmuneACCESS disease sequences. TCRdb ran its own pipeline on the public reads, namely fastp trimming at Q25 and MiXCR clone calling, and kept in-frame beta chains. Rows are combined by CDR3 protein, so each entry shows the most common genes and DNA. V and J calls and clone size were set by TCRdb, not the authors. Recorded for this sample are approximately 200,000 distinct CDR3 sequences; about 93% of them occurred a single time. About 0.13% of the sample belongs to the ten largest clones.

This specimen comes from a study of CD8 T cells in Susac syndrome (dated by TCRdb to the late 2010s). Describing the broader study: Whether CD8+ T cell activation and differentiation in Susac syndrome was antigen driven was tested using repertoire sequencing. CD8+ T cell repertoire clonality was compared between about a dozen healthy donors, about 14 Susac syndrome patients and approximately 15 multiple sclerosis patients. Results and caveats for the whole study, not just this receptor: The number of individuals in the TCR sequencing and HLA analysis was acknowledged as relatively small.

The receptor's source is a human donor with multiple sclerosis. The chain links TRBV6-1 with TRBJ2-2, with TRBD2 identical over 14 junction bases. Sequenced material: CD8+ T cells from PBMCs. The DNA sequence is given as TGTGCCAGCAGCGCCAAGACTAGCGGGAGGGCCTACGGGGAGCTGTTTTTT. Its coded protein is CASSAKTSGRAYGELFF.